This passage covers 32 T cell receptor beta chains from one sample sequenced in a study of shared clonotypes between healthy human individuals. Only in-frame clones appear in the TCRdb table, and some are missing; sequencing was by immunoSEQ multiplex PCR. The repertoire holds hundreds of thousands of clones, with about 74% as singletons. Sequenced material: memory CD4+ T cells sorted from blood. The subset: CD45RA-negative fraction. The receptor set was obtained from a man younger than 45 in good health.

The rearrangement links TRBV9 to TRBJ1-3; the D gene is possibly TRBD1 (5 bases). There are 16 residues in the CDR3. Per the germline V gene, CDR1 is SGDLS and CDR2 is YYNGEE. The ends were cut back, 0 bases at V and 4 bases at J, with 14 bases in the middle. CDR3 in amino acids: CASSVEGVLMGNTIYF. The CDR3 DNA reads TGTGCCAGCAGCGTAGAAGGGGTATTAATGGGAAACACCATATATTTT.

This clone is medium-sized (0.01 to 0.1%) in the sample. The chain uses TRBV19 and TRBJ2-2; D not resolved. This CDR3 is built from 15 residues. Germline V CDR1 and CDR2: LNHDA, SQIVND (reference sequence). Trimming stripped 3 bases from V and 1 base from J, with 9 bases between. The CDR3 spells CASSIFVGNTGELFF. The CDR3 DNA sequence: TGTGCCAGTAGTATCTTTGTGGGGAACACCGGGGAGCTGTTTTTT.

The rearrangement uses TRBV18 and TRBJ2-1; D gene unclear. This CDR3 is built from 14 residues. Germline V lookup: CDR1 KGHSH, CDR2 LQKENI. Trimming left V 0 bases short and J 8 bases short, with 11 bases between. The CDR3 spells CASSPPGSKYEQFF. CDR3 nucleotides: TGTGCCAGCTCACCACCGGGTAGCAAATATGAGCAGTTCTTC. The full variable domain, rest sourced from reference TRBV18 and TRBJ2-1, is NAGVMQNPRHLVRRRGQEARLRCSPMKGHSHVYWYRQLPEEGLKFMVYLQKENIIDESGMPKERFSAEFPKEGPSILRIQQVVRGDSAAYFCASSPPGSKYEQFFGPGTRLTVL.

The J gene is TRBJ2-3, the V gene TRBV7-9; D is ambiguous. The CDR3 runs 12 residues. The V gene lost 3 bases and the J gene lost 5 bases, with 6 bases spanning the gap. Germline CDR1 and CDR2: SEHNR and FQNEAQ (reference sequence). CDR3 DNA sequence: TGTGCCAGCAGCTTCCTAAGAGATACGCAGTATTTT. It is translated as CASSFLRDTQYF.

The rearrangement uses TRBV2 and TRBJ1-5; maybe TRBD1 (5 bases). CDR3 size: 14 residues. V was shortened by 4 bases and J by 8 bases, with 15 bases between the two germline ends. Germline V gene sequence: CDR1 SNHLY, CDR2 FYNNEI. The CDR3: CASSVYRYGEPQHF. The CDR3, as DNA: TGTGCCAGCAGTGTATACAGGTATGGCGAGCCCCAGCATTTT.

CDR3 sequence reads: CASRDLAVTYEQYF. The CDR3 DNA reads as TGCGCCAGCAGGGATCTAGCGGTAACCTACGAGCAGTACTTC. This rearrangement joins TRBV5-1 to TRBJ2-7, with 7 bases aligning to TRBD2. CDR1 is SGHRS and CDR2 is YFSETQ in the germline V gene. Trimming at V came to 5 bases and at J to 2 bases, leaving 7 bases not matched to a gene. The CDR3 consists of 14 residues.

A few counts support this clone. This CDR3 is missing its conserved last phenylalanine or tryptophan, likely due to a read error. It is unclear where the CDR3 begins or ends on the DNA, so no DNA is shown, and the CDR3 is as TCRdb lists it. This chain links TRBV6-1 with TRBJ1-1. Germline CDR1 is MNHNS and CDR2 is SASEGT. The length of the CDR3 is 12 amino acids, counting both ends. CDR3: CASSEASGLLTI.

CDR3 sequence (DNA): TGTGCCAGCGGCTACAGGGTTTCCGGGGCCAACGTCCTGACTTTC. This encodes CASGYRVSGANVLTF. This sequence joins TRBV27 and TRBJ2-6, with a weak D call TRBD1 (6 bases). V lost 8 bases, J lost 4 bases, and 15 bases lay in between. CDR3 length: 15 amino acids. The germline V gene has CDR1 MNHEY and CDR2 SMNVEV (reference sequence).

The rearrangement joins TRBV6-5 to TRBJ1-2; D remains unclear. Trimming cost V 6 bases and J 6 bases, with 17 bases left between them. Germline CDR1 reads MNHEY; CDR2 reads SVGAGI. The CDR3 is made up of 14 amino acids. Here the CDR3 reads CASREFTSKHGYTF. In nucleotides, the CDR3 is TGTGCCAGCAGGGAGTTCACGTCGAAACATGGCTACACCTTC.

The chain is built from TRBV5-4 and TRBJ2-7; D may be TRBD1 (6 bases). From germline, CDR1 is SGHNT and CDR2 YYREEE (reference sequence). This CDR3 spans 14 amino acids. Trimming shortened V by 4 bases and J by 5 bases, and 16 bases separated the two germline ends. CDR3 region: CASSLRAGDDEQYF. The CDR3 DNA follows: TGTGCCAGCAGCCTTAGGGCAGGGGACGACGAGCAGTACTTC.

This clone was detected once. The chain recombines TRBV5-1 with TRBJ2-3; weak D call: TRBD1 (5 bases). From germline, CDR1 is SGHRS and CDR2 YFSETQ. Trimming cost V 0 bases and J 7 bases, with 12 bases left between them. The CDR3 sequence is 14 residues long. CDR3 in amino acids: CASSLVPQENTQYF. The CDR3 DNA is TGCGCCAGCAGCTTGGTCCCACAGGAGAATACGCAGTATTTT.

The chain recombines TRBV14 with TRBJ2-7, with D perhaps TRBD1 or TRBD2 (5 bases each). CDR3 length equals 14 residues. Per germline, CDR1 SGHDN and CDR2 FVKESK. Trimming pared 4 bases from V and 0 bases from J, leaving 10 bases between. The CDR3 nucleotides are TGTGCCAGCAGCCCCGGGGACCTCTCCTACGAGCAGTACTTC. It translates to CASSPGDLSYEQYF.

This chain uses TRBV5-1 with TRBJ2-3, with 8 bases that match TRBD2. The CDR3 covers 18 residues. Germline CDR1 reads SGHRS; CDR2 reads YFSETQ. V dropped 2 bases and J dropped 0; count of bases not matched to a gene: 11. The CDR3 DNA follows: TGCGCCAGCAGCTTTTTAGGGAATAGCGGGATTAGCACAGATACGCAGTATTTT. It yields the protein CASSFLGNSGISTDTQYF.

Notes on this clone: Other DNA sequences of this sample code for an identical CDR3. The V call is TRBV6-5, the J call TRBJ2-7; 9 bases agree with TRBD1. Germline values: CDR1 MNHEY, CDR2 SVGAGI. Germline trimming cut 6 bases from V and 2 bases from J; bases unmatched to any gene: 5. This CDR3 is built from 14 residues. The CDR3 region has the DNA TGTGCCAGCAGGCCCGGACAGGGGACCTACGAGCAGTACTTC. It specifies CASRPGQGTYEQYF.

This clone occurred many times. The rearrangement uses TRBV6-5 and TRBJ2-2; possibly TRBD2 for D (6 bases). Germline CDR1 is MNHEY and CDR2 is SVGAGI. V lost 6 bases and J lost 6, with 11 bases in between. The CDR3 loop spans 13 amino acids. DNA of the CDR3: TGTGCCAGCAGCCCGGGAGTGTCCGGGGAGCTGTTTTTT. This translates into CASSPGVSGELFF.

This clone was detected only a few times. The rearrangement joins TRBV28 to TRBJ2-1; D may be TRBD1 (7 bases). Germline V gene data show CDR1 as MDHEN and CDR2 as SYDVKM. The CDR3 is 16 residues long. V was trimmed by 2 bases and J by 4 bases, leaving 15 bases between them. The CDR3: CASSLSFGGQYNEQFF. The CDR3 DNA follows: TGTGCCAGCAGTTTAAGTTTCGGGGGACAGTACAATGAGCAGTTCTTC.

J is TRBJ1-1 and V is TRBV15; D unclear. Trimming cost V 4 bases and J 1 base, with 7 bases left between them. The CDR3 sequence is 13 residues long. Germline V gene lookup returns CDR1 LNHNV and CDR2 YYDKDF (reference sequence). CDR3 residues: CATSTYKNTEAFF. DNA for the CDR3: TGTGCCACCAGCACCTACAAGAACACTGAAGCTTTCTTT.

This sequence joins TRBV6-1 and TRBJ2-2, with D unresolved. The germline gives CDR1 MNHNS, CDR2 SASEGT. CDR3 size: 12 residues. The V gene lost 11 bases and the J gene lost 5 bases, with 12 bases spanning the gap. CDR3 region: CAGSFGTGELFF. In nucleotides, the CDR3 is TGTGCCGGCTCCTTCGGGACCGGGGAGCTGTTTTTT.

The chain uses TRBV7-9 and TRBJ2-7; no firm D call. CDR3 length equals 13 residues. V lost 1 base and J 0 bases, leaving 4 bases between the germline ends. The germline CDR1 and CDR2 sequences are SEHNR and FQNEAQ (reference sequence). CDR3 protein: CASSLDSSYEQYF. The CDR3 region has the DNA TGTGCCAGCAGCTTAGACAGCTCCTACGAGCAGTACTTC.

The genes are TRBV11-2 and TRBJ2-2; 8 nucleotides line up with TRBD2. This CDR3 is built from 16 residues. In germline, CDR1 is SGHAT, CDR2 FQNNGV. V was pared by 3 bases and J by 4 bases, with 7 bases of the junction left unmatched. The CDR3 DNA reads as TGTGCCAGCAGCTTCTCAGCGGGAGTAAGCACCGGGGAGCTGTTTTTT. Its translation: CASSFSAGVSTGELFF.

This clone was recorded a few times. The CDR3 sequence is CASSYSSSLNQPQHF. The DNA for the CDR3 is TGTGCCAGCAGTTACTCGAGCAGCCTAAATCAGCCCCAGCATTTT. V is TRBV6-5 and J is TRBJ1-5; D unclear. CDR1 and CDR2 (germline): MNHEY, SVGAGI. The CDR3 extends over 15 amino acids. V lost 0 bases and J 4 bases, leaving 10 bases between the germline ends.

This clone has more than one count but fewer than ten. The DNA for the CDR3 is TGTGCCAGCAGCTCCCCGCGGACTCTGTACGAGCAGTACTTC. This sequence encodes CASSSPRTLYEQYF. This chain links TRBV7-8 with TRBJ2-7, with D possibly matching TRBD2 (5 bases). The CDR3 runs 14 residues. With 4 bases removed from V and 4 bases from J, the gap between germline ends came to 14 bases. Germline V gene data show CDR1 as SGHVS and CDR2 as FQNEAQ. Using reference TRBV7-8 and TRBJ2-7 for the parts outside the CDR3, the full variable domain is GAGVSQSPRYKVAKRGQDVALRCDPISGHVSLFWYQQALGQGPEFLTYFQNEAQLDKSGLPSDRFFAERPEGSVSTLKIQRTQQEDSAVYLCASSSPRTLYEQYFGPGTRLTVT.

V is TRBV6-4 and J is TRBJ2-7; D tentatively fits TRBD1 or TRBD2 (6 bases each). Germline V gives CDR1 MRHNA, CDR2 SNTAGT. Trimming left V 3 bases short and J 0 bases short, with 12 bases between. CDR3 length equals 15 residues. CDR3 residues: CASSEGAGSSYEQYF. CDR3 DNA: TGTGCCAGCAGTGAGGGGGCGGGGAGCTCCTACGAGCAGTACTTC.

The V call is TRBV6-1, the J call TRBJ2-2; TRBD1 aligns across 7 bases. The CDR3 runs to 16 residues. The ends lost 3 bases at V and 4 bases at J; junction bases unmatched: 8. CDR1 MNHNS and CDR2 SASEGT come from the germline V gene. Here the CDR3 reads CASSDFIAGGTGELFF. The DNA of the CDR3 is TGTGCCAGCAGTGACTTCATCGCAGGGGGCACCGGGGAGCTGTTTTTT.

In this sample, this clone turned up a few times. The chain uses TRBV5-3 and TRBJ1-3; no clear D gene. TRBV5-3 is labeled an ORF, and its function is uncertain. Trimming took off 2 bases at V and 2 bases at J, with 14 bases between the two ends. The CDR3 is made up of 16 amino acids. The CDR3 coding sequence is TGTGCCAGAAGCTTACCATGGTTCTGGGCTGGAAACACCATATATTTT. It specifies CARSLPWFWAGNTIYF.

This chain connects TRBV11-2 to TRBJ2-7, with a tentative D call TRBD1 (6 bases). Germline V gene sequence: CDR1 SGHAT, CDR2 FQNNGV. There are 16 residues in the CDR3. The V and J ends lost 2 bases and 9 bases respectively, with 23 bases between them. The CDR3 spells CASSLLPWGNRDLQYF. DNA of the CDR3: TGTGCCAGCAGCTTACTCCCCTGGGGGAACAGGGACCTGCAGTACTTC.

This chain connects TRBV18 to TRBJ2-3, with D perhaps TRBD1 (5 bases). The CDR3 loop spans 13 amino acids. Trimming removed 6 bases at V and 3 bases at J, with 10 bases between. CDR1 is KGHSH, CDR2 LQKENI, per germline. The CDR3 sequence: CASSAPGTDTQYF. The CDR3 DNA follows: TGTGCCAGCTCCGCCCCAGGGACAGATACGCAGTATTTT. Combining the CDR3 with reference TRBV18 and TRBJ2-3 gives the whole variable domain NAGVMQNPRHLVRRRGQEARLRCSPMKGHSHVYWYRQLPEEGLKFMVYLQKENIIDESGMPKERFSAEFPKEGPSILRIQQVVRGDSAAYFCASSAPGTDTQYFGPGTRLTVL.

The J gene is TRBJ2-7, the V gene TRBV9; 8 bases are shared with TRBD2. Germline CDR1 reads SGDLS; CDR2 reads YYNGEE. There are 14 residues in the CDR3. V trimming: 3 bases; J trimming: 2 bases; junction bases outside the gene matches: 4. This CDR3 reads CASSEGLVTYEQYF. The CDR3 region has the DNA TGTGCCAGCAGCGAGGGACTAGTTACCTACGAGCAGTACTTC.

The genes are TRBV11-1 and TRBJ2-1; 13 bases line up with TRBD2. Trimming cost V 5 bases and J 8 bases; bases outside gene matches: 6. The CDR3 spans 15 residues. The germline V gene has CDR1 SGHAT and CDR2 FQDESV (reference sequence). The CDR3 region has the DNA TGTGCCAGCAGCGCTGGGACTAGCGGGATTGATGAGCAGTTCTTC. It encodes CASSAGTSGIDEQFF.

This clone was detected many times. Different DNA sequences within this sample yield the same CDR3. This sequence joins TRBV6-5 and TRBJ1-5; D ambiguous. This CDR3 spans 15 amino acids. The germline V and J ends were trimmed by 5 bases and 2 bases, with 13 bases remaining between them. Germline V gives CDR1 MNHEY, CDR2 SVGAGI. The CDR3 DNA reads TGTGCCAGCAGTCCTAAGGGAAATGGCAATCAGCCCCAGCATTTT. It encodes CASSPKGNGNQPQHF.

The V and J genes are TRBV7-6 and TRBJ2-3, with 7 bases that match TRBD2. The CDR3 spans 15 residues. From germline, CDR1 is SGHVS and CDR2 FNYEAQ. The V segment lost 5 bases and the J segment 4 bases; nucleotides outside the gene matches: 9. CDR3 DNA: TGTGCCAGCAGCCTTACCGGACTAGTTGCAGATACGCAGTATTTT. It encodes CASSLTGLVADTQYF.

The chain carries TRBV5-3 and TRBJ1-5, with 8 bases fitting TRBD1. TRBV5-3 is an ORF, and what it does is uncertain. V was clipped by 3 bases and J by 0 bases; unmatched bases: 20. The CDR3 contains 21 residues. CDR3 sequence reads: CARSCTAPIRTGTYSNQPQHF. CDR3 DNA sequence: TGTGCCAGAAGCTGCACTGCTCCTATACGGACAGGGACATATAGCAATCAGCCCCAGCATTTT.